One and the same sample provided the 17 T cell receptor beta chains below, sequenced in a study of control samples from healthy donors and cancer patients. Assay: immunoSEQ multiplex PCR; the TCRdb copy retains only in-frame clones and omits some. The repertoire has about 220,000 clones, 85% to 95% of them found once; the top ten carry about 1.4%. The sample comprised blood. These TCRs come from a man aged 50 to 60 in good health.

The chain is built from TRBV6-2 or TRBV6-3 and TRBJ2-2; 13 nucleotides agree with TRBD2. V was clipped by 5 bases and J by 4 bases; unmatched bases: 1. Germline CDR1 and CDR2: MNHEY and SVGEGT. The CDR3 spans 15 residues. CDR3 nucleotides: TGTGCCAGCAGTCGACTAGCGGGGGGCACCGGGGAGCTGTTTTTT. It yields the protein CASSRLAGGTGELFF.

On this clone itself: The germline gene is not matched at one end of the junction; a read error may be the cause. The V gene is TRBV28, the J gene TRBJ2-2; no clear D gene. Germline V gene sequence: CDR1 MDHEN, CDR2 SYDVKM. The length of the CDR3 is 11 residues. The CDR3: CASSQTEELFF. As DNA, the CDR3 is TGTGCCAGCAGTCAGACCGAGGAGCTGTTTTTT.

A single count supports this clone. The chain has TRBV5-5 and TRBJ2-7, with 12 bases that match TRBD2. V was pared by 4 bases and J by 6 bases, with 8 bases of the junction left unmatched. Germline-derived CDR1 and CDR2 are SGHKS and YYEKEE (reference sequence). This CDR3 contains 15 residues. The CDR3 region is CASSRLLAGGGEQYV. The CDR3 DNA is TGTGCCAGCAGCCGTCTACTAGCGGGGGGAGGCGAGCAGTACGTC.

The rearrangement links TRBV30 to TRBJ2-3; D gene ambiguous. The germline V gene has CDR1 GTSNPN and CDR2 SVGIG (reference sequence). The CDR3 length is 11 residues. The V and J ends lost 5 bases and 1 base respectively, with 4 bases between them. The CDR3 region is CAWDRTDTQYF. In DNA form, the CDR3 reads TGTGCCTGGGACCGCACAGATACGCAGTATTTT. Drawing the rest from reference TRBV30 and TRBJ2-3, the complete variable domain is SQTIHQWPATLVQPVGSPLSLECTVEGTSNPNLYWYRQAAGRGLQLLFYSVGIGQISSEVPQNLSASRPQDRQFILSSKKLLLSDSGFYLCAWDRTDTQYFGPGTRLTVL.

The chain uses TRBV14 and TRBJ1-4; D call uncertain. The CDR3 loop spans 14 amino acids. V was clipped by 4 bases and J by 5 bases, with 11 bases between them. The germline gives CDR1 SGHDN, CDR2 FVKESK. In nucleotides, the CDR3 is TGTGCCAGCAGCCGACCCCCTCTCAATGAAAAACTGTTTTTT. As protein: CASSRPPLNEKLFF.

The chain joins TRBV9 to TRBJ2-7; 7 bases fit TRBD2. CDR3 length: 16 amino acids. Per the germline V gene, CDR1 is SGDLS and CDR2 is YYNGEE. The J segment lost 3 bases and the V segment lost 4 bases, leaving 13 bases of the junction unmatched. This chain's CDR3 is CASSREGRGGYYEQYF. The CDR3 DNA reads TGTGCCAGCAGCAGGGAGGGGAGGGGAGGATACTACGAGCAGTACTTC.

The CDR3 sequence is CASIRSTGSEAFF. The CDR3 nucleotides are TGTGCCAGTATAAGGAGTACAGGGTCTGAAGCTTTCTTT. The chain links TRBV19 to TRBJ1-1; a possible D gene is TRBD1 (6 bases). V was clipped by 7 bases and J by 6 bases, with 15 bases between them. CDR1 is LNHDA, CDR2 SQIVND, per germline (reference sequence). The CDR3 is 13 amino acids. Full variable domain (remainder filled in from reference TRBV19 and TRBJ1-1): DGGITQSPKYLFRKEGQNVTLSCEQNLNHDAMYWYRQDPGQGLRLIYYSQIVNDFQKGDIAEGYSVSREKKESFPLTVTSAQKNPTAFYLCASIRSTGSEAFFGQGTRLTVV.

The chain is built from TRBV4-1 and TRBJ2-7; 10 positions match TRBD1. The CDR3 is 15 residues long. Trimming removed 4 bases from V and 6 bases from J; junction bases left unmatched: 9. Germline loops: CDR1 MGHRA, CDR2 YSYEKL. The CDR3 here is CASSPGQGISREQYF. The CDR3 nucleotides are TGCGCCAGCAGCCCGGGACAGGGGATCTCCCGCGAGCAGTACTTC.

The chain joins TRBV3-1 (or the pseudogene TRBV3-2) to TRBJ1-2; D is ambiguous. V lost 1 base to trimming and J lost 5 bases, with 17 bases between them. Germline V gene data show CDR1 as LGHDT and CDR2 as YNNKEL (reference sequence). The CDR3 extends over 16 amino acids. CDR3 sequence (DNA): TGTGCCAGCAGCCAAGTCATCACCCTTTTTACTTATGGCTACACCTTC. This codes for CASSQVITLFTYGYTF.

The gene calls are TRBV11-2 and TRBJ1-1; D gene ambiguous. Germline V lookup: CDR1 SGHAT, CDR2 FQNNGV. The CDR3 loop spans 15 amino acids. V dropped 5 bases and J dropped 1 base, with 14 bases sitting between them. CDR3 nucleotide sequence: TGTGCCAGCAGCCTCTGGGGTAGCGGGAACACTGAAGCTTTCTTT. Translating gives CASSLWGSGNTEAFF.

The rearrangement uses TRBV9 and TRBJ1-5; D remains ambiguous. With 0 bases removed from V and 5 bases from J, the gap between germline ends came to 6 bases. This CDR3 is built from 13 residues. Germline CDR1 is SGDLS and CDR2 is YYNGEE. The CDR3 loop reads CASSVAPHQPQHF. CDR3 sequence (DNA): TGTGCCAGCAGCGTAGCGCCCCATCAGCCCCAGCATTTT.

V and J are TRBV6-5 and TRBJ1-2; D call uncertain. Trimming removed 7 bases from V and 0 bases from J, with 9 bases in between. Germline V gene sequence: CDR1 MNHEY, CDR2 SVGAGI. This CDR3 contains 13 residues. The CDR3: CASTADPNYGYTF. CDR3 nucleotide sequence: TGTGCCAGCACGGCGGACCCTAACTATGGCTACACCTTC.

The chain joins TRBV27 to TRBJ1-1; D possibly corresponds to TRBD1 (5 bases). V was shortened by 6 bases and J by 1 base, with 9 bases between the two germline ends. Germline CDR1 is MNHEY and CDR2 is SMNVEV (reference sequence). The length of the CDR3 is 13 residues. CDR3 loop: CASSLQANTEAFF. CDR3 DNA: TGTGCCAGCAGCCTACAGGCGAACACTGAAGCTTTCTTT.

The chain recombines TRBV5-1 with TRBJ1-6; D is unresolved. V dropped 5 bases and J dropped 0 bases, with 9 bases sitting between them. CDR1 and CDR2 (germline): SGHRS, YFSETQ. The CDR3 length is 15 residues. The CDR3 nucleotides read TGCGCCAGCAGGAAGGAGAGCTCCTATAATTCACCCCTCCACTTT. Amino acids: CASRKESSYNSPLHF.

The chain links TRBV12-5 to TRBJ1-2; D remains unclear. CDR3 length equals 12 residues. V lost 6 bases and J lost 7, with 12 bases in between. CDR1 is LGHNT and CDR2 is FRNRAP in the germline V gene. The CDR3 is CASGWERGGYTF. The CDR3 DNA reads as TGTGCTAGTGGCTGGGAGCGGGGTGGCTACACCTTC. The full variable domain, completed using reference TRBV12-5 and TRBJ1-2, is DARVTQTPRHKVTEMGQEVTMRCQPILGHNTVFWYRQTMMQGLELLAYFRNRAPLDDSGMPKDRFSAEMPDATLATLKIQPSEPRDSAVYFCASGWERGGYTFGSGTRLTVV.

The rearrangement links TRBV5-4 to TRBJ1-2; D is perhaps TRBD1 (6 bases). The ends were cut back, 4 bases at V and 5 bases at J, with 15 bases in the middle. The germline gives CDR1 SGHNT, CDR2 YYREEE (reference sequence). CDR3 size: 14 residues. CDR3 region: CASSAVGGLYGYTF. The CDR3 DNA reads TGTGCCAGCAGCGCCGTTGGGGGGCTTTATGGCTACACCTTC.

V gene TRBV16 combines with J gene TRBJ2-7; D not resolved. The CDR3 has 15 residues. Germline V gene lookup returns CDR1 KGHSY and CDR2 FQNENV. V lost 0 bases and J 9 bases, leaving 18 bases between the germline ends. The CDR3 sequence is CASSQSIRVPTGQYV. The DNA for the CDR3 is TGTGCCAGCAGCCAATCCATAAGGGTACCGACCGGGCAGTACGTC.